This T cell receptor (beta chain) originates from a study of blood T cell repertoires in COVID-19. The wider study: The samples span acute and convalescent COVID-19 from the United States, Italy and Spain. In each case, the material was cDNA or gDNA derived from T cells, B-cell-depleted T cells, or PBMCs.

Study processing details: Reference gene primer amplification yielded estimated nucleated cell counts. Profiling relied on immunoSEQ multiplex PCR, and the TCRdb table lists in-frame clones only, not all of them. Clone size and V and J calls were adopted from that table, with D and trimming inferred from the DNA. The top ten hold more than 4.5% of the sample, which has fewer than 95,000 clones, about 91% seen once. V was pared by 2 bases and J by 1 base, with 0 bases of the junction left unmatched. CDR3 size: 14 residues. Germline V CDR1 and CDR2: SGHTA, FQGTGA. Sequenced input: peripheral blood. The sequence derives from a woman aged 80 or over with acute or convalescent COVID-19. V gene TRBV7-3 combines with J gene TRBJ1-1; 8 positions match TRBD1. CDR3 in amino acids: CASSLGTGNTEAFF. CDR3 DNA sequence: TGTGCCAGCAGCTTAGGGACAGGGAACACTGAAGCTTTCTTT.